This TCR beta chain was profiled in a study of graft-versus-host responses after intestinal transplantation. Background on the study: Recipients got multivisceral, liver-intestinal, or isolated intestinal transplants. The whole recipient group had anti-thymocyte globulin induction followed by tacrolimus and steroids for roughly three years.

Profiling relied on immunoSEQ multiplex PCR, and the TCRdb table lists in-frame clones only, not all of them. The sample has some 90,000 clones; about 93% are singletons. With respect to this clone: The antigen remains unidentified.

This CDR3 has 16 residues. Germline CDR1 is SGHTA and CDR2 is FQGTGA. Between the trimmed V and J ends, which lost 3 bases and 1 base, there was a span of 15 bases. Points from the study as a whole: Detection of GvH clones occurred in recipient marrow, and some had their first appearance in ileum or blood. There was an association between peak levels of circulating GvH clones and early post-transplant HvG declines.

This chain links TRBV7-3 with TRBJ1-1; D gene unclear. The sample in question was unstimulated CD8+ T cells sorted from spleen or lymph node cells, obtained before intestinal transplant. This clonotype was obtained from a human donor who received an intestinal transplant. CDR3 protein: CASSLAVIGRNTEAFF. CDR3 in DNA: TGTGCCAGCAGCTTGGCAGTAATAGGGAGGAACACTGAAGCTTTCTTT.